The 8 T cell receptor beta chains presented below share a single source sample, sequenced in a study of blood T cell repertoires in COVID-19. Assay: immunoSEQ multiplex PCR; the TCRdb copy retains only in-frame clones and omits some. The data show about 120,000 clones, roughly 85% seen once. The sequenced sample consisted of peripheral blood. These receptors were obtained from a woman between 55 and 75 years old with COVID-19, enrolled during active disease.

The chain combines TRBV15 with TRBJ1-1; D possibly corresponds to TRBD1 (5 bases). This CDR3 has 13 amino acids. Germline-derived CDR1 and CDR2 are LNHNV and YYDKDF (reference sequence). Trimming removed 3 bases from V and 6 bases from J, with 11 bases in between. The CDR3 DNA sequence: TGTGCCACCAGCAGGGGGCGCTTGCCTGAAGCTTTCTTT. It translates to CATSRGRLPEAFF.

The rearrangement joins TRBV4-1 to TRBJ1-2, with 9 bases fitting TRBD1. CDR1 and CDR2 from the germline V gene are MGHRA and YSYEKL. The CDR3 is 14 residues long. V lost 6 bases, J lost 2 bases, and 4 bases stayed unmatched. The CDR3 nucleotides are TGCGCCAGCAGTGATGGGACAGGGAACTATGGCTACACCTTC. Translation: CASSDGTGNYGYTF.

This clone was recorded a few times. This chain connects TRBV18 to TRBJ1-5, with D possibly TRBD1 on 5 matching bases. The germline CDR1 and CDR2 sequences are KGHSH and LQKENI. This CDR3 contains 16 residues. With 0 bases removed from V and 4 bases from J, the gap between germline ends came to 13 bases. The CDR3 DNA sequence: TGTGCCAGCTCACCACCGACGCGGGACGGGAATCAGCCCCAGCATTTT. Its protein is CASSPPTRDGNQPQHF.

This chain links TRBV6-1 with TRBJ1-6, with 8 positions matching TRBD1. The CDR3 is 16 amino acids. Trimming took 4 bases from V and 8 from J; bases not matched to a gene: 10. Germline V lookup: CDR1 MNHNS, CDR2 SASEGT. CDR3: CASSVGQGADDSPLHF. The CDR3 region has the DNA TGTGCCAGCAGTGTAGGACAGGGCGCCGACGATTCACCCCTCCACTTT.

The chain couples TRBV18 to TRBJ2-1; D is unclear. The CDR3 is 13 amino acids. V dropped 3 bases and J dropped 7 bases, with 10 bases sitting between them. Germline loops: CDR1 KGHSH, CDR2 LQKENI. This chain's CDR3 is CASSPPQFNEQFF. CDR3 bases: TGTGCCAGCTCACCCCCACAGTTTAATGAGCAGTTCTTC. The whole variable domain, remainder taken from reference TRBV18 and TRBJ2-1, is NAGVMQNPRHLVRRRGQEARLRCSPMKGHSHVYWYRQLPEEGLKFMVYLQKENIIDESGMPKERFSAEFPKEGPSILRIQQVVRGDSAAYFCASSPPQFNEQFFGPGTRLTVL.

CDR3 loop: CARGGTGGFGYTF. The CDR3 DNA sequence: TGTGCTCGGGGTGGGACAGGGGGCTTTGGCTACACCTTC. The chain carries TRBV12-5 and TRBJ1-2; the match to TRBD1 covers 12 bases. The CDR3 spans 13 residues. J gave up 7 bases and V 11 bases, and 8 bases lay outside the gene matches. The V gene's germline CDR1 is LGHNT and CDR2 FRNRAP.

The chain links TRBV7-2 to TRBJ2-7; the match to TRBD1 covers 7 bases. Per the germline V gene, CDR1 is SGHTA and CDR2 is FQGNSA. CDR3 length equals 14 residues. After removal of 3 bases from V and 2 bases from J, the junction contained 4 bases not matched to a gene. CDR3 residues: CASSFRQGPYEQYF. As DNA, the CDR3 is TGTGCCAGCAGCTTCCGACAGGGTCCCTACGAGCAGTACTTC.

The chain is built from TRBV2 and TRBJ1-2; 9 bases line up with TRBD1. V shed 6 bases and J 7 bases; nucleotides not matched to a gene: 9. The CDR3 extends over 14 amino acids. From germline, CDR1 is SNHLY and CDR2 FYNNEI. The CDR3 is CASRLDRGESGYTF. The CDR3 region has the DNA TGTGCCAGCAGATTGGACAGGGGAGAATCTGGCTACACCTTC. Variable domain in full (rest from reference TRBV2 and TRBJ1-2): EPEVTQTPSHQVTQMGQEVILRCVPISNHLYFYWYRQILGQKVEFLVSFYNNEISEKSEIFDDQFSVERPDGSNFTLKIRSTKLEDSAMYFCASRLDRGESGYTFGSGTRLTVV.